This is a list of T cell receptor beta chains from one sample in a study of blood T cell repertoires in COVID-19. Only in-frame clones appear in the TCRdb table, and some are missing; sequencing was by immunoSEQ multiplex PCR. The sample has 250,000 to 300,000 clones, about 90% seen once. The sequencing sample was made of peripheral blood. The receptor set was obtained from a woman in her 70s with COVID-19, enrolled during active disease. Each CDR3 is given with its conserved first and last residue. A D gene is named only where the DNA matches it firmly. Expanded clones are given a class, and other clones once, few, many or no size at all.

j_call: TRBJ1-5
v_call: TRBV30
d_call: NA
clone_size: NA
cdr3_aa: CAWSVQWQGLNQPQHF
cdr3_nt: TGTGCCTGGAGTGTACAGTGGCAGGGGTTGAATCAGCCCCAGCATTTT

j_call: TRBJ2-2
v_call: TRBV6-5
d_call: TRBD1
clone_size: NA
cdr3_aa: CASSPGTVRTGELFF
cdr3_nt: TGTGCCAGCAGCCCCGGGACAGTTAGAACCGGGGAGCTGTTTTTT

j_call: TRBJ2-2
v_call: TRBV29-1
d_call: NA
clone_size: NA
cdr3_aa: CSVSEGAGELFF
cdr3_nt: TGCAGCGTCTCCGAGGGAGCCGGGGAGCTGTTTTTT

j_call: TRBJ2-2
v_call: TRBV11-3
d_call: NA
clone_size: NA
cdr3_aa: CASSHAQRSGELFF
cdr3_nt: TGTGCCAGCAGCCACGCACAGCGGTCCGGGGAGCTGTTTTTT

j_call: TRBJ2-5
v_call: TRBV7-9
d_call: NA
clone_size: once
cdr3_aa: CASSAGPSETQYF
cdr3_nt: TGTGCCAGCAGCGCAGGGCCGTCGGAGACCCAGTACTTC

j_call: TRBJ2-1
v_call: TRBV28
d_call: TRBD1
clone_size: NA
cdr3_aa: CASIRTGAYNEQFF
cdr3_nt: TGTGCCAGCATTCGGACAGGGGCCTACAATGAGCAGTTCTTC

j_call: TRBJ1-1
v_call: TRBV13
d_call: TRBD1
clone_size: NA
cdr3_aa: CASGDRGYTEAFF
cdr3_nt: TGTGCCAGCGGGGACAGGGGCTACACTGAAGCTTTCTTT

j_call: TRBJ2-7
v_call: TRBV7-2
d_call: TRBD2
clone_size: NA
cdr3_aa: CASNRRGTSGYEQYF
cdr3_nt: TGTGCCAGCAACCGACGGGGGACTAGCGGCTACGAGCAGTACTTC

j_call: TRBJ1-6
v_call: TRBV19
d_call: NA
clone_size: once
cdr3_aa: CASSIREGVRNSPLHF
cdr3_nt: TGTGCCAGTAGTATACGCGAGGGGGTACGAAATTCACCCCTCCACTTT

j_call: TRBJ1-5
v_call: TRBV28
d_call: NA
clone_size: NA
cdr3_aa: CASSSDRDKNQPQHF
cdr3_nt: TGTGCCAGCAGTTCGGACCGGGACAAGAATCAGCCCCAGCATTTT

j_call: TRBJ1-5
v_call: TRBV28
d_call: TRBD1
clone_size: NA
cdr3_aa: CASLGQGARQPQHF
cdr3_nt: TGTGCCAGCCTGGGACAGGGGGCCCGACAGCCCCAGCATTTT

j_call: TRBJ2-7
v_call: TRBV6-5
d_call: NA
clone_size: NA
cdr3_aa: CASRPSGYYEQYF
cdr3_nt: TGTGCCAGCAGACCCTCCGGGTACTACGAGCAGTACTTC

j_call: TRBJ2-7
v_call: TRBV6-5
d_call: NA
clone_size: NA
cdr3_aa: CASKRSSYEQYF
cdr3_nt: TGTGCCAGCAAGAGGAGCTCCTACGAGCAGTACTTC

j_call: TRBJ1-4
v_call: TRBV5-1
d_call: TRBD1
clone_size: once
cdr3_aa: CASSTGQGRTNEKLFF
cdr3_nt: TGCGCCAGCAGCACGGGACAGGGAAGAACTAATGAAAAACTGTTTTTT

j_call: TRBJ2-5
v_call: TRBV14
d_call: NA
clone_size: NA
cdr3_aa: CASSQPPGDSSYQETQYF
cdr3_nt: TGTGCCAGCAGCCAACCCCCTGGAGATTCCTCGTACCAAGAGACCCAGTACTTC

j_call: TRBJ1-5
v_call: TRBV12-3/TRBV12-4
d_call: TRBD1
clone_size: NA
cdr3_aa: CASSITGVQPQHF
cdr3_nt: TGTGCCAGCAGTATAACAGGGGTCCAGCCCCAGCATTTT

j_call: TRBJ2-2
v_call: TRBV19
d_call: TRBD1
clone_size: NA
cdr3_aa: CASTTPTGTGGAGELFF
cdr3_nt: TGTGCCAGTACCACACCAACCGGGACAGGGGGGGCCGGGGAGCTGTTTTTT

j_call: TRBJ2-5
v_call: TRBV24-1
d_call: TRBD2
clone_size: few
cdr3_aa: CATSDIKAGGHQETQYF
cdr3_nt: TGTGCCACCAGTGATATCAAAGCGGGAGGGCACCAAGAGACCCAGTACTTC

j_call: TRBJ1-1
v_call: TRBV20-1
d_call: NA
clone_size: NA
cdr3_aa: CSARLSEAFF
cdr3_nt: TGCAGTGCCCGATTGAGTGAAGCTTTCTTT

j_call: TRBJ1-1
v_call: TRBV11-2
d_call: NA
clone_size: NA
cdr3_aa: CASSLDIQGRAFF
cdr3_nt: TGTGCCAGCAGCTTAGATATACAGGGTAGGGCTTTCTTT

j_call: TRBJ1-3
v_call: TRBV21-1
d_call: NA
clone_size: NA
cdr3_aa: CASNTGCAGNTIYF
cdr3_nt: TGTGCCAGCAACACAGGGTGCGCTGGAAACACCATATATTTT

j_call: TRBJ1-5
v_call: TRBV19
d_call: TRBD1
clone_size: NA
cdr3_aa: CASSKLGQGVMPQHF
cdr3_nt: TGTGCCAGTTCAAAGCTAGGACAGGGTGTAATGCCCCAGCATTTT

j_call: TRBJ2-3
v_call: TRBV7-6
d_call: NA
clone_size: once
cdr3_aa: CASSLGATDTQYF
cdr3_nt: TGTGCCAGCAGCTTAGGGGCCACAGATACGCAGTATTTT

j_call: TRBJ1-5
v_call: TRBV5-6
d_call: NA
clone_size: NA
cdr3_aa: CASSLGSNQPQHF
cdr3_nt: TGTGCCAGCAGCTTGGGTAGTAATCAGCCCCAGCATTTT

j_call: TRBJ1-5
v_call: TRBV27
d_call: TRBD1
clone_size: NA
cdr3_aa: CASSPGQARNQPQHF
cdr3_nt: TGTGCCAGCAGTCCCGGACAGGCCAGAAATCAGCCCCAGCATTTT

j_call: TRBJ2-7
v_call: TRBV7-8
d_call: TRBD2
clone_size: NA
cdr3_aa: CASSFPLAGITYEQYF
cdr3_nt: TGTGCCAGCAGCTTTCCTCTAGCGGGAATTACCTACGAGCAGTACTTC

j_call: TRBJ2-1
v_call: TRBV11-3
d_call: NA
clone_size: many
cdr3_aa: CASSLTLLSYNEQFF
cdr3_nt: TGTGCCAGCAGCTTGACTCTCCTCTCCTACAATGAGCAGTTCTTC

j_call: TRBJ1-2
v_call: TRBV7-3
d_call: NA
clone_size: NA
cdr3_aa: CASRPGPNYGYTF
cdr3_nt: TGTGCCAGTAGACCAGGGCCAAACTATGGCTACACCTTC

j_call: TRBJ2-7
v_call: TRBV29-1
d_call: NA
clone_size: once
cdr3_aa: CSVEPTDTYEQYF
cdr3_nt: TGCAGCGTTGAACCCACAGATACCTACGAGCAGTACTTC

j_call: TRBJ1-5
v_call: TRBV18
d_call: NA
clone_size: NA
cdr3_aa: CASSPQGNQPQHF
cdr3_nt: TGTGCCAGCTCACCCCAGGGTAATCAGCCCCAGCATTTT

j_call: TRBJ1-6
v_call: TRBV5-1
d_call: NA
clone_size: NA
cdr3_aa: CASSPSADNSPLHF
cdr3_nt: TGCGCCAGCAGCCCCTCCGCGGATAATTCACCCCTCCACTTT

j_call: TRBJ1-5
v_call: TRBV3-1/TRBV3-2
d_call: NA
clone_size: NA
cdr3_aa: CASSQGRSGGQPQHF
cdr3_nt: TGTGCCAGCAGCCAAGGGAGGTCGGGCGGGCAGCCCCAGCATTTT

j_call: TRBJ2-5
v_call: TRBV6-5
d_call: NA
clone_size: NA
cdr3_aa: CASNPYGETQYF
cdr3_nt: TGTGCCAGCAATCCATACGGAGAGACCCAGTACTTC

j_call: TRBJ2-7
v_call: TRBV2
d_call: TRBD1
clone_size: NA
cdr3_aa: CANRQGPYEQYF
cdr3_nt: TGTGCCAACCGACAGGGACCCTACGAGCAGTACTTC

j_call: TRBJ2-1
v_call: TRBV5-1
d_call: TRBD2
clone_size: NA
cdr3_aa: CASSLGTSGSSEQFF
cdr3_nt: TGCGCCAGCAGCTTGGGAACTAGCGGGAGTAGTGAGCAGTTCTTC

j_call: TRBJ2-3
v_call: TRBV6-6
d_call: NA
clone_size: NA
cdr3_aa: CASKVAVSTDTQYF
cdr3_nt: TGTGCCAGCAAGGTAGCGGTAAGCACAGATACGCAGTATTTT

j_call: TRBJ1-1
v_call: TRBV6-6
d_call: NA
clone_size: NA
cdr3_aa: CASSQTGNTEAFF
cdr3_nt: TGTGCCAGCAGTCAAACAGGGAACACTGAAGCTTTCTTT

j_call: TRBJ1-4
v_call: TRBV30
d_call: TRBD1
clone_size: once
cdr3_aa: CASGQGGEKLFF
cdr3_nt: TGTGCCTCGGGACAGGGTGGTGAAAAACTGTTTTTT

j_call: TRBJ2-7
v_call: TRBV19
d_call: NA
clone_size: few
cdr3_aa: CASSKGLANSYEQYF
cdr3_nt: TGTGCCAGTAGTAAGGGACTTGCAAATTCCTACGAGCAGTACTTC

j_call: TRBJ1-2
v_call: TRBV3-1/TRBV3-2
d_call: NA
clone_size: NA
cdr3_aa: CASSQGQPVGGYTF
cdr3_nt: TGTGCCAGCAGCCAAGGACAGCCGGTTGGGGGCTACACCTTC

j_call: TRBJ2-7
v_call: TRBV9
d_call: NA
clone_size: NA
cdr3_aa: CASSVLADSYEQYF
cdr3_nt: TGTGCCAGCAGCGTACTAGCGGACAGCTACGAGCAGTACTTC

j_call: TRBJ2-1
v_call: TRBV18
d_call: TRBD2
clone_size: NA
cdr3_aa: CASSETSEIYNEQFF
cdr3_nt: TGTGCCAGCTCGGAGACTAGCGAGATCTACAATGAGCAGTTCTTC

j_call: TRBJ2-7
v_call: TRBV11-3
d_call: NA
clone_size: once
cdr3_aa: CASSEGGTEQYF
cdr3_nt: TGTGCCAGCAGCGAGGGGGGGACCGAGCAGTACTTC

j_call: TRBJ2-1
v_call: TRBV3-1/TRBV3-2
d_call: NA
clone_size: NA
cdr3_aa: CASRKPGTSYNEQFF
cdr3_nt: TGTGCCAGCAGAAAACCGGGTACCTCCTACAATGAGCAGTTCTTC

j_call: TRBJ1-4
v_call: TRBV16
d_call: NA
clone_size: few
cdr3_aa: CASSQPRGPTNEKLFF
cdr3_nt: TGTGCCAGCAGCCAACCCAGGGGACCAACTAATGAAAAACTGTTTTTT

j_call: TRBJ1-3
v_call: TRBV7-2
d_call: NA
clone_size: NA
cdr3_aa: CASSLRPSGSGNTIYF
cdr3_nt: TGTGCCAGCAGCTTACGCCCCTCGGGCTCTGGAAACACCATATATTTT

j_call: TRBJ1-4
v_call: TRBV7-6
d_call: NA
clone_size: NA
cdr3_aa: CASSLGRTNEKLFF
cdr3_nt: TGTGCCAGCAGCTTAGGCAGGACTAATGAAAAACTGTTTTTT

j_call: TRBJ2-5
v_call: TRBV6-1
d_call: TRBD2
clone_size: NA
cdr3_aa: CASSESRLAGGETQYF
cdr3_nt: TGTGCCAGCAGTGAATCTAGACTAGCGGGAGGAGAGACCCAGTACTTC

j_call: TRBJ2-7
v_call: TRBV6-6
d_call: TRBD2
clone_size: NA
cdr3_aa: CASSQTSGAYEQYF
cdr3_nt: TGTGCCAGCAGTCAGACTAGCGGGGCTTACGAGCAGTACTTC

j_call: TRBJ2-2
v_call: TRBV7-2
d_call: NA
clone_size: NA
cdr3_aa: CASSLVSMRNTGELFF
cdr3_nt: TGTGCCAGCAGCTTAGTCTCTATGCGGAACACCGGGGAGCTGTTTTTT

j_call: TRBJ1-2
v_call: TRBV6-1
d_call: NA
clone_size: NA
cdr3_aa: CASSEALLGMLFGYTF
cdr3_nt: TGTGCCAGCAGTGAAGCGCTTCTAGGAATGTTGTTTGGCTACACCTTC

j_call: TRBJ2-1
v_call: TRBV5-1
d_call: NA
clone_size: few
cdr3_aa: CASSRDRTSYNEQFF
cdr3_nt: TGCGCCAGCAGCCGTGACAGGACTTCCTACAATGAGCAGTTCTTC